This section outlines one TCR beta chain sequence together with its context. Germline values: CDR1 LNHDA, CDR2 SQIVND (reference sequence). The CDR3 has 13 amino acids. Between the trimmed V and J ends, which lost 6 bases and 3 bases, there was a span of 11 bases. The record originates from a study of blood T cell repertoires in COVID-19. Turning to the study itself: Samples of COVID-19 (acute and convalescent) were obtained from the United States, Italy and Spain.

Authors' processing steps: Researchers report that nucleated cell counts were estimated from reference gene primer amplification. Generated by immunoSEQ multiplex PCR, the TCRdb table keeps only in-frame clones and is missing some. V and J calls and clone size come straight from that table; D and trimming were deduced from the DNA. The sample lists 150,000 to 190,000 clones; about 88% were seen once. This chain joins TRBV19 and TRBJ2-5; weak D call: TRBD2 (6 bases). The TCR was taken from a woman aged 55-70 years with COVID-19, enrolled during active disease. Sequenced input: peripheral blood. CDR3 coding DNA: TGTGCCAGTAGCGGAGGGCGCAAAGAGACCCAGTACTTC. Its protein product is CASSGGRKETQYF. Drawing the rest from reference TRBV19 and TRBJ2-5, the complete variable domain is DGGITQSPKYLFRKEGQNVTLSCEQNLNHDAMYWYRQDPGQGLRLIYYSQIVNDFQKGDIAEGYSVSREKKESFPLTVTSAQKNPTAFYLCASSGGRKETQYFGPGTRLLVL.